The rows below give T cell receptor beta chains drawn from one sample of a study of regulatory T cells in long-lasting Graves disease. TCRdb used MiXCR to reprocess the multiplex PCR reads, holding one entry per CDR3 protein. Of some 370,000 distinct CDR3 sequences in the sample, around 21% were seen once. The sequencing used peripheral blood mononuclear cells (PBMCs), collected when the disease was refractory, from a patient treated with antithyroid drugs. These receptors all come from a female donor with Graves disease. Both conserved end residues are part of each CDR3. The D gene is left open where the match is weak. The size entry is marked missing in some rows and otherwise reads once, few, many or a size class.

CDR3nt: TGTGCCAGTAGTATAGGACAGGGGGAGACCCAGTACTTC
CDR3aa: CASSIGQGETQYF
len: 13
d_gene: TRBD1
v_gene: TRBV19
j_gene: TRBJ2-5
abundance: -

CDR3nt: TGTGCCAGCAGTGACTCGGGATCTAGCGGGAGCGATGAGCAGTTCTTC
CDR3aa: CASSDSGSSGSDEQFF
len: 16
d_gene: TRBD2
v_gene: TRBV6-4
j_gene: TRBJ2-1
abundance: -

CDR3nt: TGTGCCAGCAGTCTCCTTGGGACAGGGCATGGCGGCGCTTTCTTT
CDR3aa: CASSLLGTGHGGAFF
len: 15
d_gene: TRBD1
v_gene: TRBV25-1
j_gene: TRBJ1-1
abundance: few

CDR3nt: TGTGCCAGCAGTTTAGCGCTGGGGACTAGCGGGCCCCAAGAGACCCAGTACTTC
CDR3aa: CASSLALGTSGPQETQYF
len: 18
d_gene: TRBD2
v_gene: TRBV12-3/TRBV12-4
j_gene: TRBJ2-5
abundance: many

CDR3nt: TGTGCCAGCAGTTCCTCCGTACGGGGGAGCGATCAGCCCCAGCATTTT
CDR3aa: CASSSSVRGSDQPQHF
len: 16
d_gene: -
v_gene: TRBV28
j_gene: TRBJ1-5
abundance: -

CDR3nt: TGTGCCAGCAGCGTAGCGGGGAGTCCCGAGTTCTTC
CDR3aa: CASSVAGSPEFF
len: 12
d_gene: -
v_gene: TRBV9
j_gene: TRBJ2-1
abundance: few

CDR3nt: TGTGCCAGCAGTGACCGACAGCTCCTCTCTGGGGCCAACGTCCTGACTTTC
CDR3aa: CASSDRQLLSGANVLTF
len: 17
d_gene: -
v_gene: TRBV6-1
j_gene: TRBJ2-6
abundance: many

CDR3nt: TGTGCCAGCAGCTTAGCTAGCGGGAGCCAGGGAGAGACCCAGTACTTC
CDR3aa: CASSLASGSQGETQYF
len: 16
d_gene: TRBD2
v_gene: TRBV11-2
j_gene: TRBJ2-5
abundance: -

CDR3nt: TGCAGTGCTAGAGATCTGTTGACAGACAAGACCGCCGGCTACACCTTC
CDR3aa: CSARDLLTDKTAGYTF
len: 16
d_gene: -
v_gene: TRBV20-1
j_gene: TRBJ1-2
abundance: many

CDR3nt: TGTGCCAGCCCCCTGATTGTAAGGGGCTACACTGAAGCTTTCTTT
CDR3aa: CASPLIVRGYTEAFF
len: 15
d_gene: -
v_gene: TRBV18
j_gene: TRBJ1-1
abundance: -

CDR3nt: TGTGCCAGCAGTTTCCAGGGGTCGTACTACGAGCAGTACTTC
CDR3aa: CASSFQGSYYEQYF
len: 14
d_gene: -
v_gene: TRBV28
j_gene: TRBJ2-7
abundance: -